A single T cell receptor (beta chain) is shown here with its context. The data belong to a study of control samples from healthy donors and cancer patients. Sequencing was performed with immunoSEQ multiplex PCR; in TCRdb, only in-frame clones are kept and a portion is missing. The sample contains 70,000 to 95,000 clones, around 87% of which appear only once. Trimming removed 0 bases from V and 6 bases from J, with 11 bases in between. The CDR3 sequence is 15 residues long. Germline V gene sequence: CDR1 LGHNA, CDR2 YSLEER. Sequenced material: blood. The chain employs TRBV4-3 and TRBJ1-4; D is possibly TRBD1 (5 bases). This receptor was taken from a middle-aged man in good health. The CDR3 DNA is TGCGCCAGCAGCCAAGATAACCAGGGCTATGAAAAACTGTTTTTT. Protein: CASSQDNQGYEKLFF.